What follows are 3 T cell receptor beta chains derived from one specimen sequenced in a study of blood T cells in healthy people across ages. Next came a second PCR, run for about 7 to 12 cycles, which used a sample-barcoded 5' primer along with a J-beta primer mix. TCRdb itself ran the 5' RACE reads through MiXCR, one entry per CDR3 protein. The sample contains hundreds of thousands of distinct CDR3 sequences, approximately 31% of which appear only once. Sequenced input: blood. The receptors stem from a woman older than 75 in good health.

The CDR3 sequence is CASSYSSWAPGSGYTF. In DNA, the CDR3 is TGTGCCAGCAGTTACTCCTCATGGGCCCCCGGTAGTGGCTACACCTTC. The V call is TRBV6-5, the J call TRBJ1-2, with no clear D. The germline CDR1 and CDR2 sequences are MNHEY and SVGAGI. V gave up 0 bases and J gave up 7 bases, with 18 bases separating them. The CDR3 has 16 amino acids.

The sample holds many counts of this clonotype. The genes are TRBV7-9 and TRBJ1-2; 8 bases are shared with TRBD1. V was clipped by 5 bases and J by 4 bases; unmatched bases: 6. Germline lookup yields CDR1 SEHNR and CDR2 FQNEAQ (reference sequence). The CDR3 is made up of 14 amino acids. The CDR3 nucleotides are TGTGCCAGCAGCGAGGGACAGGCCCTCTATGGCTACACCTTC. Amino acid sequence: CASSEGQALYGYTF.

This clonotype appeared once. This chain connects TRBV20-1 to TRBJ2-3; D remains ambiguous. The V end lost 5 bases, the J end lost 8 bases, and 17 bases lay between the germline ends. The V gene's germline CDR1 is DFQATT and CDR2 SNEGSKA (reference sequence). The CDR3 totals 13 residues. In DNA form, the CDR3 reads TGCAGTGCTTCACAAACCCGTCCGGGTACGCAGTATTTT. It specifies CSASQTRPGTQYF.